These 9 T cell receptor beta chains were all obtained from the same sample, sequenced in a study of neoadjuvant anti-PD-1 for oral cavity cancer (dated by TCRdb to the early 2020s). This sample's time point label indicates: before neoadjuvant nivolumab. Library construction relied on the immunoSEQ multiplex PCR assay. In its TCRdb copy, this immuneACCESS table keeps in-frame sequences only and misses some clones. Where compared with another copy, unresolved V genes explain less than half of these, and the others have no known cause. The sample records 7,000 to 8,000 clones, 50% to 70% of which are singletons. The ten largest clones take up under 7.5% of the sample. The specimen comprised tumor tissue, sampled before nivolumab (anti-PD-1) treatment. These receptors originate from a person between 40 and 80 years old with oral cavity squamous cell carcinoma.

This clone was detected a few times. The chain combines TRBV9 with TRBJ1-5, with 10 bases that match TRBD1. The V segment lost 0 bases and the J segment 5 bases; nucleotides outside the gene matches: 2. The CDR3 length is 15 residues. CDR1 is SGDLS and CDR2 is YYNGEE in the germline V gene. CDR3 in DNA: TGTGCCAGCAGCGTAGCGGGGACAGGGGATCAGCCCCAGCATTTT. Encoded protein: CASSVAGTGDQPQHF.

The rearrangement joins TRBV19 to TRBJ2-7; the match to TRBD2 covers 7 bases. V dropped 10 bases and J dropped 3; count of bases not matched to a gene: 12. In germline, CDR1 is LNHDA, CDR2 SQIVND (reference sequence). This CDR3 contains 14 residues. CDR3: CATSREGRIYEQYF. CDR3 coding DNA: TGTGCCACCTCCAGGGAGGGTAGGATCTACGAGCAGTACTTC.

The chain carries TRBV7-8 and TRBJ2-5, with D perhaps matching TRBD2 (5 bases). Germline V lookup: CDR1 SGHVS, CDR2 FQNEAQ. This CDR3 region has 13 residues. The V gene lost 5 bases and the J gene lost 2 bases, with 9 bases spanning the gap. CDR3 DNA: TGTGCCAGCAGCCCAAGGGAGCAAGAGACCCAGTACTTC. Protein sequence: CASSPREQETQYF.

The chain joins TRBV28 to TRBJ2-3; D is ambiguous. CDR3 length equals 13 residues. Germline assignment: CDR1 MDHEN and CDR2 SYDVKM. The V gene lost 4 bases and the J gene lost 7 bases, with 12 bases spanning the gap. CDR3 loop: CASSSPQLNTQYF. Written as DNA, the CDR3 is TGTGCCAGCAGTTCGCCCCAACTGAATACGCAGTATTTT.

This rearrangement joins TRBV9 to TRBJ2-1, with D perhaps given as TRBD1 or TRBD2 (6 bases each). V was trimmed by 5 bases and J by 9 bases, leaving 21 bases between them. This CDR3 has 15 residues. Looked up from germline, CDR1 is SGDLS and CDR2 is YYNGEE. The CDR3 loop reads CASSGQRIGGREQFF. CDR3 nucleotide sequence: TGTGCCAGCAGTGGCCAGCGGATCGGGGGCCGTGAGCAGTTCTTC.

The V gene is TRBV18, the J gene TRBJ1-4, with TRBD1 identical over 9 bases. The CDR3 loop spans 15 amino acids. Per the germline V gene, CDR1 is KGHSH and CDR2 is LQKENI. Losses at the gene ends were 2 bases for V and 7 bases for J; bases not matched to a gene: 5. The CDR3 region has the DNA TGTGCCAGCTCACCAAGGGGACAGGGAGGTGAAAAACTGTTTTTT. Its protein product is CASSPRGQGGEKLFF.

The V call is TRBV6-4, the J call TRBJ2-1; D could derive from TRBD1 or TRBD2 (7 bases each). The V end lost 8 bases, the J end lost 12 bases, and 26 bases lay between the germline ends. This CDR3 has 15 residues. Germline V lookup: CDR1 MRHNA, CDR2 SNTAGT. CDR3 nucleotides: TGTGCCAGCGGGCAGGGGGGGCCTACGGAGACACGGCAGTTCTTC. Encoded protein: CASGQGGPTETRQFF.

The chain recombines TRBV7-8 with TRBJ2-1; 11 bases agree with TRBD1. From germline, CDR1 is SGHVS and CDR2 FQNEAQ. J lost 5 bases, V lost 5 bases, and 5 bases had no gene match. The CDR3 is 15 residues long. The CDR3 DNA sequence: TGTGCCAGCAGCCGGACAGGGGGCGAAAACAATGAGCAGTTCTTC. Protein product: CASSRTGGENNEQFF.

This chain joins TRBV5-4 and TRBJ1-5, with D tentatively TRBD1 (6 bases). This CDR3 is 14 amino acids long. Germline CDR1 and CDR2: SGHNT and YYREEE (reference sequence). Trimming removed 3 bases at V and 2 bases at J, with 9 bases between. DNA of the CDR3: TGTGCCAGCAGCTCGGACAGAGGCAATCAGCCCCAGCATTTT. It translates to CASSSDRGNQPQHF.